Only a few counts were recorded for the clone carrying this T cell receptor beta chain. Its antigen remains unidentified. The V end lost 3 bases, the J end lost 7 bases, and 16 bases lay between the germline ends. The CDR3 runs 15 residues. Germline V CDR1 and CDR2: MNHEY, SMNVEV (reference sequence). TCRdb used MiXCR to reprocess the reads, holding one entry per CDR3 protein. The sample carries about 460,000 distinct CDR3 sequences, around 11% recorded once. This entry belongs to a study of T cell repertoires in cytomegalovirus infection. Study information: Public TCR beta signatures were indicative of both CMV infection and a matching HLA type.

Broader study findings: Clonotypes of TCR beta that were HLA-C-restricted and CMV-specific dominated the ex vivo response. Cumulated frequencies of public TCR beta families served to identify carriers of CMV plus the relevant HLA.

This chain connects TRBV27 to TRBJ2-1; D uncertain. The sequence was obtained from a human donor in good health (CMV status not recorded). Some clones in this sample may be carry-over from other donors' samples. The sample was PBMCs. This CDR3 reads CASSFLAGHGNEQFF. In DNA form, the CDR3 reads TGTGCCAGCAGTTTTCTCGCAGGTCATGGTAATGAGCAGTTCTTC.